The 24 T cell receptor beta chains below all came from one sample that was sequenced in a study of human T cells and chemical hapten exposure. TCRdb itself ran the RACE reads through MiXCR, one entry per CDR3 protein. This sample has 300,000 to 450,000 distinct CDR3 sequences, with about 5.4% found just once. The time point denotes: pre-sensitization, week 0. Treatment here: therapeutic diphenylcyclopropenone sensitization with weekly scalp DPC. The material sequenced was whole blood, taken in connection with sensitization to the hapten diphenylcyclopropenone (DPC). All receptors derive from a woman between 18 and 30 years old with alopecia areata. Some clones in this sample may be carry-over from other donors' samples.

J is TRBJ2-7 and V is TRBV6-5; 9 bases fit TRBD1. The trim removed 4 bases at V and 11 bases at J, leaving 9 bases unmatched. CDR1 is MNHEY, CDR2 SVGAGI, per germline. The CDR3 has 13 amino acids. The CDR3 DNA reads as TGTGCCAGCAGTTCCCCCGGGACAGGGAGGGAGTACTTC. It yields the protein CASSSPGTGREYF.

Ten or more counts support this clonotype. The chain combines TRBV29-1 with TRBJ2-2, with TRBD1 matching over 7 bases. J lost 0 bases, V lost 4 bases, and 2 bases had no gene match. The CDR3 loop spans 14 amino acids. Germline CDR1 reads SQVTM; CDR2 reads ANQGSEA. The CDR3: CSVVGTANTGELFF. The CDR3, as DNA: TGCAGCGTTGTAGGGACAGCGAACACCGGGGAGCTGTTTTTT.

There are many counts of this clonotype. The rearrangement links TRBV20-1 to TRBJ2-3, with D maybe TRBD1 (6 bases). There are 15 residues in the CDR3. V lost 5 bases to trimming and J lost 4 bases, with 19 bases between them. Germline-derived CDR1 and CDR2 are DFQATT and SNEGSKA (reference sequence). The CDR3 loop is CSAWYSGVRSDTQYF. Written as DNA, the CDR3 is TGCAGTGCTTGGTACTCAGGGGTTCGTTCAGATACGCAGTATTTT.

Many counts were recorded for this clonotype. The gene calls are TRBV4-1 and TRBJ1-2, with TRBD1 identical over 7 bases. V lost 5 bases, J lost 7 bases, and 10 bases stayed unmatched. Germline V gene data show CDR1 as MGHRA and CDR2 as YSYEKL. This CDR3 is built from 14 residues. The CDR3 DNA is TGCGCCAGCAGCACTACGACAGGGTCTGCTGGCTACACCTTC. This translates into CASSTTTGSAGYTF.

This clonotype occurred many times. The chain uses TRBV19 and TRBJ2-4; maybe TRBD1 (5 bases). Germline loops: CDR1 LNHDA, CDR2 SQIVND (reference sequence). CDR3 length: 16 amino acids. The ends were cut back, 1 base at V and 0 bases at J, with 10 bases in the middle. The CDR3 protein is CASSIGQGTAKNIQYF. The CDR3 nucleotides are TGTGCCAGTAGTATAGGGCAGGGAACAGCCAAAAACATTCAGTACTTC.

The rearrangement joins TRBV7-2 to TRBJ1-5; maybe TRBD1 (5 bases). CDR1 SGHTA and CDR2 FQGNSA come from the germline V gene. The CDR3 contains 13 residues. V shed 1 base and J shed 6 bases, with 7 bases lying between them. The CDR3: CASSLDQGQPQHF. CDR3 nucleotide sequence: TGTGCCAGCAGCTTAGATCAGGGTCAGCCCCAGCATTTT.

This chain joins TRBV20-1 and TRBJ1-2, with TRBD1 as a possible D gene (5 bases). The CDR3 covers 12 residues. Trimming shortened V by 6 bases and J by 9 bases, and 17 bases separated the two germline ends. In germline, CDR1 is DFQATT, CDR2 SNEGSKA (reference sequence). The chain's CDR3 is CSAVGTSRSYTF. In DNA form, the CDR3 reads TGCAGTGCAGTTGGGACCTCCCGTAGCTACACCTTC.

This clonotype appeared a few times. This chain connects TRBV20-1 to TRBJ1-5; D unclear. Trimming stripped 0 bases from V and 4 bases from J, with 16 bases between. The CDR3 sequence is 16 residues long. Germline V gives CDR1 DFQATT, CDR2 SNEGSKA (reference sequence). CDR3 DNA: TGCAGTGCTAGAGATACGGGTCGGACGGGGAATCAGCCCCAGCATTTT. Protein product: CSARDTGRTGNQPQHF.

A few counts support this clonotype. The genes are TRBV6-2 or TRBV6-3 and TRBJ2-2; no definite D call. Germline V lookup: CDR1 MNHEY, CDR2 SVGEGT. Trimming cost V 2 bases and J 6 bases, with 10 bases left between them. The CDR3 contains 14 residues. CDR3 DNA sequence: TGTGCCAGCAGTTACATGCGAGGCGCCGGGGAGCTGTTTTTT. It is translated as CASSYMRGAGELFF.

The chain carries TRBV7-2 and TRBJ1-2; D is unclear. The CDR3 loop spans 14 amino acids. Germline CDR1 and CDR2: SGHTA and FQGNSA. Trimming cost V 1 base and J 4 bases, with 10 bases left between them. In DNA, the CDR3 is TGTGCCAGCAGCTTAGATCCCCTTATCTATGGCTACACCTTC. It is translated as CASSLDPLIYGYTF.

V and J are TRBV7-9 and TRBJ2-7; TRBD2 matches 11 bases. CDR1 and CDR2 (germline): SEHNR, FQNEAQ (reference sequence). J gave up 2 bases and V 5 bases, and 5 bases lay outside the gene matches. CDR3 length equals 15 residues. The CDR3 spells CASSMRLAGTYEQYF. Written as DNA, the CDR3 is TGTGCCAGCAGCATGAGACTAGCGGGGACCTACGAGCAGTACTTC.

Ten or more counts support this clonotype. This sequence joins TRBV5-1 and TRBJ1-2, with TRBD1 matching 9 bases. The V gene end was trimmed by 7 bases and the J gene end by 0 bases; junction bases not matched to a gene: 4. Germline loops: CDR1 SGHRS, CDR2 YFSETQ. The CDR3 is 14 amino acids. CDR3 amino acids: CASGRTGANYGYTF. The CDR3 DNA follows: TGCGCCAGCGGACGGACAGGGGCTAACTATGGCTACACCTTC.

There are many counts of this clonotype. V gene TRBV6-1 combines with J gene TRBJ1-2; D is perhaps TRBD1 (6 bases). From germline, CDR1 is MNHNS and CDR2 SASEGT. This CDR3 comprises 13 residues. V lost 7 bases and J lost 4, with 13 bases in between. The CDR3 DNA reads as TGTGCCAGCAACGAGGGGGGTGCCTATGGCTACACCTTC. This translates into CASNEGGAYGYTF.

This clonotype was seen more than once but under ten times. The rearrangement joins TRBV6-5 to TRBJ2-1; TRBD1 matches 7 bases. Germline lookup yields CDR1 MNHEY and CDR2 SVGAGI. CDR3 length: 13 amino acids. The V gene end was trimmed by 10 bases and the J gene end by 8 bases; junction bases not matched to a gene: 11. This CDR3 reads CAIRGQESHEQFF. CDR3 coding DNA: TGTGCCATCCGAGGACAGGAGTCGCATGAGCAGTTCTTC.

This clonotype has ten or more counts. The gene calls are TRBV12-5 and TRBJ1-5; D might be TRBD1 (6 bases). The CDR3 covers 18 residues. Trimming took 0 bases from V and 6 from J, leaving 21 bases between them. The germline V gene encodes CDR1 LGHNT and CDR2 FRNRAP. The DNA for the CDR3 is TGTGCTAGTGGTTTGGTAGGCATGAGTGGGGGGCCTGGTCAGCCCCAGCATTTT. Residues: CASGLVGMSGGPGQPQHF.

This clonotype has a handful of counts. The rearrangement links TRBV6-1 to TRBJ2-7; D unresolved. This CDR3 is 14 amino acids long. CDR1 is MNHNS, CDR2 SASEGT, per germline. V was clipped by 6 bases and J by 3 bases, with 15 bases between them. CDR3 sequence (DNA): TGTGCCAGCAGCTACGGGCCCCTTCTCTACGAGCAGTACTTC. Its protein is CASSYGPLLYEQYF.

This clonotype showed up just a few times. The CDR3 bases are TGTGCCAGCAGCGATGGGACAGGGGGGTATGGCTACACCTTC. Amino acid sequence: CASSDGTGGYGYTF. The chain uses TRBV2 and TRBJ1-2; 11 bases map to TRBD1. This CDR3 region has 14 residues. V dropped 6 bases and J dropped 5; count of bases not matched to a gene: 5. The germline CDR1 and CDR2 sequences are SNHLY and FYNNEI.

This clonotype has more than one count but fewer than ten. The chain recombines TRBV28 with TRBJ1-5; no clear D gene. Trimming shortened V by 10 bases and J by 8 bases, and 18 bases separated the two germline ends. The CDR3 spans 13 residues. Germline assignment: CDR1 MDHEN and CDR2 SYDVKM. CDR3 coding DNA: TGTGCCACGGCCGGGATTCACTTCGAGCCCCAGCATTTT. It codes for CATAGIHFEPQHF.

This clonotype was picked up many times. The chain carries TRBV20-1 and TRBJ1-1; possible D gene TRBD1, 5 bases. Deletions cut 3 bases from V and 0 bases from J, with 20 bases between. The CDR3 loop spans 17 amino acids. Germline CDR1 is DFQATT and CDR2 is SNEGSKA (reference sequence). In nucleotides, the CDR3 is TGCAGTGCTAGGAATTTGGTAAAGGGGACCTTGAACACTGAAGCTTTCTTT. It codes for CSARNLVKGTLNTEAFF.

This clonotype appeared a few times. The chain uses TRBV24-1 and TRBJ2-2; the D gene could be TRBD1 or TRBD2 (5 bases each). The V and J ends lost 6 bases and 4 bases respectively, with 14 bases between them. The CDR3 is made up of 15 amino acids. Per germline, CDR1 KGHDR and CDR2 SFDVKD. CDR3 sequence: CATSSPGGPTGELFF. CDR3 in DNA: TGTGCCACCAGTTCACCTGGGGGACCCACCGGGGAGCTGTTTTTT.

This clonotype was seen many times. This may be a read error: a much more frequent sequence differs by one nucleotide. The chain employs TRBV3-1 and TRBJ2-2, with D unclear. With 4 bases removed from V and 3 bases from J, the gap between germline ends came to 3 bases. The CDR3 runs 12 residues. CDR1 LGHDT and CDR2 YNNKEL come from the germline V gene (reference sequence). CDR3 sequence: CASSPYTGELFF. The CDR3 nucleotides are TGTGCCAGCAGCCCCTACACCGGGGAGCTGTTTTTT.

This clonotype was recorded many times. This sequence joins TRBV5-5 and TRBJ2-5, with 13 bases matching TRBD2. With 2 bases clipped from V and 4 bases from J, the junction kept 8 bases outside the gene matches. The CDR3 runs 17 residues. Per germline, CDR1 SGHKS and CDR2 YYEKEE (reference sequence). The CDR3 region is CASSFPTSGRFIETQYF. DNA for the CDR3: TGTGCCAGCAGCTTCCCGACTAGCGGGAGGTTTATAGAGACCCAGTACTTC.

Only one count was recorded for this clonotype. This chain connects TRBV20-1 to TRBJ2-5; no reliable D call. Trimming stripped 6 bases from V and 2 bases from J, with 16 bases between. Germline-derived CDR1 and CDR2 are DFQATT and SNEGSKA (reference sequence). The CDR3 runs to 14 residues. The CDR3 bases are TGCAGTGCGAGAACTCCAGGACCACAAGAGACCCAGTACTTC. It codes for CSARTPGPQETQYF.

The CDR3 protein is CASSQGINSGMSQETQYF. CDR3 sequence (DNA): TGTGCCAGCAGCCAAGGAATTAATAGCGGGATGTCCCAAGAGACCCAGTACTTC. This chain joins TRBV4-2 and TRBJ2-5, with TRBD2 matching 8 bases. The length of the CDR3 is 18 residues. Germline lookup yields CDR1 LGHNA and CDR2 YNFKEQ. J gave up 1 base and V 1 base, and 11 bases lay outside the gene matches.